This TCR beta chain was identified in a study of T cell repertoires in aging, cancer and after chemotherapy. Overall study results and limits: Compared with age-matched healthy donors, untreated hematological or solid cancer patients showed higher blood TCR clonality.

This clonotype was seen a handful of times. The antigen is unknown. The template was genomic DNA from peripheral blood, not RNA. Looked up from germline, CDR1 is LNHDA and CDR2 is SQIVND (reference sequence). J lost 0 bases, V lost 5 bases, and 8 bases had no gene match. The length of the CDR3 is 17 residues. TRB rearrangements spanning V, D and J were amplified using mixed TRB-A/B primers. TCRdb processed the multiplex PCR reads anew with MiXCR; each CDR3 protein has one entry. The repertoire holds 9,000 to 13,000 distinct CDR3 sequences, roughly 33% seen once, with 15% to 20% in the top ten. The J gene is TRBJ1-4, the V gene TRBV19, with 8 bases that match TRBD1. Sequenced input: blood. This sequence originates from a human donor in good health. The donor label of this sample is uncertain. In DNA form, the CDR3 reads TGTGCCAGTAGTGACCGGACAGGGACCGCAACTAATGAAAAACTGTTTTTT. Translated: CASSDRTGTATNEKLFF. The full variable domain, in which reference TRBV19 and TRBJ1-4 provide the parts outside the CDR3, is DGGITQSPKYLFRKEGQNVTLSCEQNLNHDAMYWYRQDPGQGLRLIYYSQIVNDFQKGDIAEGYSVSREKKESFPLTVTSAQKNPTAFYLCASSDRTGTATNEKLFFGSGTQLSVL.